This is a list of T cell receptor beta chains from one sample in a study of T cell repertoires in cytomegalovirus infection. TCRdb reanalysed the reads using MiXCR and keeps one entry per CDR3 protein. The repertoire holds approximately 910,000 distinct CDR3 sequences, with roughly 30% as singletons. These receptors have no identified antigens. Sequencing used cultured CD8+ T cells from PBMCs, obtained from culture after CMV antigen stimulation. These receptors were collected from a human donor in good health (CMV status not recorded). Some clones in this sample may be carry-over from other donors' samples. CDR3s include the opening cysteine and the closing phenylalanine or tryptophan. The order of the fields is V gene, D gene, clone size, J gene, CDR3 DNA, CDR3 protein. The D gene is left open where the match is weak. Clone size appears in some rows only: once, few, many, or a class for an expanded clone.

>TRBV11-2|-|few|TRBJ2-5
TGTGCCAGCAGCTCCCGAGGAGCGGCCCAAGAGACCCAGTACTTC
CASSSRGAAQETQYF
>TRBV6-2/TRBV6-3|TRBD1|few|TRBJ1-1
TGTGCCAGCAGGACGGACAGGTTGAACACTGAAGCTTTCTTT
CASRTDRLNTEAFF
>TRBV7-8|-|-|TRBJ2-1
TGTGCCAGCAGCTTAGCGGGTAGCAGGGCAGGGAATGAGCAGTTCTTC
CASSLAGSRAGNEQFF
>TRBV24-1|-|-|TRBJ2-1
TGTGCCACCAGTGACCCCACCTACAATGAGCAGTTCTTC
CATSDPTYNEQFF
>TRBV19|-|few|TRBJ2-1
TGTGCCAGTAGTATAGCCCCCGGATACAAGAGGAATGAGCAGTTCTTC
CASSIAPGYKRNEQFF
>TRBV6-2/TRBV6-3|TRBD1|-|TRBJ1-5
TGTGCCAGCAGTACCCCCCAGACAGGGGGGATTCAGCCCCAGCATTTT
CASSTPQTGGIQPQHF
>TRBV19|-|-|TRBJ2-1
TGTGCCAGTAGTATCCAAGGGGGTGGAACCTACAATGAGCAGTTCTTC
CASSIQGGGTYNEQFF
>TRBV6-2/TRBV6-3|-|-|TRBJ2-1
TGTGCCAGCACCGCATTAGACAGCTACAATGAGCAGTTCTTC
CASTALDSYNEQFF
>TRBV6-2/TRBV6-3|-|many|TRBJ2-7
TGTGCCAGCAGCACCGCCTCCTACGAGCAGTACTTC
CASSTASYEQYF
>TRBV19|-|-|TRBJ1-3
TGTGCCAGTACCCCAGAGTTCTCTGGAAACACCATATATTTT
CASTPEFSGNTIYF
>TRBV27|-|many|TRBJ1-1
TGTGCCAGCAGTTTAAGGCGTATGAACACTGAAGCTTTCTTT
CASSLRRMNTEAFF
>TRBV7-3|-|-|TRBJ2-3
TGTGCCAGCAGCTTACGGGGCGTCCCAGATACGCAGTATTTT
CASSLRGVPDTQYF
>TRBV6-6|TRBD1|-|TRBJ1-5
TGTGCCAGCAGTCGGGACAGGGTGCAGCCCCAGCATTTT
CASSRDRVQPQHF
>TRBV6-1|TRBD1|few|TRBJ1-1
TGTGCCAGCAGATCTCGGACAGGGAAGAACACTGAAGCTTTCTTT
CASRSRTGKNTEAFF
>TRBV12-3/TRBV12-4|-|few|TRBJ2-5
TGTGCCAGCAGTTTTACAGGGCGGGGACAAGAGACCCAGTACTTC
CASSFTGRGQETQYF
>TRBV7-2|-|many|TRBJ2-6
TGTGCCAGCAGCATTAGGTCAGGGATCGCCTCTGGGGCCAACGTCCTGACTTTC
CASSIRSGIASGANVLTF
>TRBV7-9|-|-|TRBJ2-3
TGTGCCAGCAGCTTAGGGGGGATTGGCACAGATACGCAGTATTTT
CASSLGGIGTDTQYF
>TRBV7-9|-|few|TRBJ2-7
TGTGCCAGCAGCGGCGGAGGGGACGGACCCTACGAGCAGTACTTC
CASSGGGDGPYEQYF
>TRBV5-6|TRBD1|few|TRBJ2-5
TGTGCCAGCAGCTTGGAAGTCGGGACAGGACACCAAGAGACCCAGTACTTC
CASSLEVGTGHQETQYF
>TRBV19|-|-|TRBJ2-1
TGTGCCAGTAGTATATTTCGGGTCGGAGCAGGGGACGCATACAATGAGCAGTTCTTC
CASSIFRVGAGDAYNEQFF
>TRBV11-2|-|-|TRBJ1-1
TGTGCCAGCAGAATCGGTACAGACAGTTACATGAACACTGAAGCTTTCTTT
CASRIGTDSYMNTEAFF
>TRBV5-1|-|-|TRBJ2-7
TGCGCCAGCAGCTTGGAAAGCGGGTCCTCCTACGAGCAGTACTTC
CASSLESGSSYEQYF
>TRBV7-6|TRBD2|-|TRBJ2-5
TGTGCCAGCAGCTGGGGGGGCCAAGAGACCCAGTACTTC
CASSWGGQETQYF
>TRBV4-3|TRBD2|once|TRBJ2-1
TGCGCCAGCAGCCAAGACTGGGGACTAGCGGGGGAGAATGAGCAGTTCTTC
CASSQDWGLAGENEQFF
>TRBV5-6|-|-|TRBJ2-7
TGTGCCAGCAGCCGAGGTAGGGTATGCGAGCAGTACTTC
CASSRGRVCEQYF
>TRBV12-3/TRBV12-4|-|-|TRBJ2-3
TGTGCCAGCAGCCCTGACCGCGGGATCACAGATACGCAGTATTTT
CASSPDRGITDTQYF
>TRBV28|-|-|TRBJ1-6
TGTGCCAGCAGCGTGTCGGGGCGAGGTTCCCATTCACCCCTCCACTTT
CASSVSGRGSHSPLHF
>TRBV27|-|-|TRBJ2-2
TGTGCCAGCAGTTTTCTACAAATGAACACCGGGGAGCTGTTTTTT
CASSFLQMNTGELFF
>TRBV4-1|-|-|TRBJ1-1
TGCGCCAGCAGCCTCCTACTGGCCGACACTGAAGCTTTCTTT
CASSLLLADTEAFF
>TRBV15|-|few|TRBJ2-3
TGTGCCACCAGCTTTCGGGGATCCACAGATACGCAGTATTTT
CATSFRGSTDTQYF
>TRBV7-6|TRBD1|few|TRBJ2-7
TGTGCCAGCAGCCACCCCGGGACAGCCTACGAGCAGTACTTC
CASSHPGTAYEQYF
>TRBV7-8|TRBD1|-|TRBJ1-2
TGTGCCAGCAGCTTAGAAGGGGGCCCGGTAGGCTACACCTTC
CASSLEGGPVGYTF
>TRBV5-6|-|-|TRBJ2-1
TGTGCCAGGAGCTTAAAGAAGAATGAGCAGTTCTTC
CARSLKKNEQFF
>TRBV19|TRBD1|-|TRBJ1-5
TGTGCCAGTACCTACGACAGGGAGTACGATCAGCCCCAGCATTTT
CASTYDREYDQPQHF
>TRBV6-2/TRBV6-3|-|-|TRBJ1-5
TGTGCCAGCAGCCGCGTCGCGGTAAATCAGCCCCAGCATTTT
CASSRVAVNQPQHF
>TRBV19|TRBD2|-|TRBJ2-5
TGTGCCAGTAGTATTAGCGGGGGGGCTTATGAGACCCAGTACTTC
CASSISGGAYETQYF
>TRBV7-8|-|-|TRBJ2-3
TGTGCCAGCAGCGCATACCTTGACGGAGTCCTAACGCAGTATTTT
CASSAYLDGVLTQYF
>TRBV7-9|-|few|TRBJ2-5
TGTGCCAGCAGCTTAGATACAGTCCAAGAGACCCAGTACTTC
CASSLDTVQETQYF
>TRBV24-1|TRBD2|few|TRBJ2-1
TGTGCCACCAGTGATTTGGGACTAGCGGGGCACAATGAGCAGTTCTTC
CATSDLGLAGHNEQFF
>TRBV10-3|-|-|TRBJ1-5
TGTGCCATCAGTGACGTACAGTTAAATCAGCCCCAGCATTTT
CAISDVQLNQPQHF
>TRBV5-1|-|-|TRBJ1-3
TGCGCCAGCAGCTCCCCGGGATGGGGAAACACCATATATTTT
CASSSPGWGNTIYF
>TRBV6-5|TRBD2|few|TRBJ2-5
TGTGCCAGCAGTTATGGGCTAGCGGGGACCCAAGAGACCCAGTACTTC
CASSYGLAGTQETQYF
>TRBV12-3/TRBV12-4|-|-|TRBJ1-2
TGTGCCAGCAGTTTAGGTCCTTCGGAGGGCTACACCTTC
CASSLGPSEGYTF
>TRBV5-6|-|-|TRBJ2-7
TGTGCCAGCAGCTTAGTCAATGGGGGCTACGAGCAGTACTTC
CASSLVNGGYEQYF
>TRBV7-6|-|-|TRBJ1-6
TGTGCTAGCAGCTCCCAACACTTT
CASSSQHF
>TRBV9|-|-|TRBJ1-1
TGTGCCAGCAGCGTAGGGAGTTTGGGCACTGAAGCTTTCTTT
CASSVGSLGTEAFF
>TRBV27|-|-|TRBJ2-3
TGTGCCAGCAGTTTAAGCGCCGGGGGTACGCAGTATTTT
CASSLSAGGTQYF
>TRBV7-9|-|few|TRBJ2-7
TGTGCCAGCAGCTCTTCTGCGTACGAGCAGTACTTC
CASSSSAYEQYF